This T cell receptor (beta chain) stems from a study of CD8 T cells in Susac syndrome. This clonotype was counted once. Its antigen is not known. Points from the study as a whole: That the number of individuals in its TCR sequencing and HLA analysis was relatively small was acknowledged by the study.

From blood CD8+ and CD4+ T cells, the TCR beta chain was sequenced. Negative isolation was applied to CD8+ and CD4+ T cells, and FACS enrichment was applied to TEMRA cells. V gave up 1 base and J gave up 7 bases, with 10 bases separating them. The germline CDR1 and CDR2 sequences are SQVTM and ANQGSEA. This CDR3 region has 13 residues. Reverse transcription of roughly 0.5 to 1 ug RNA was performed with random hexamers. By means of immunoSEQ multiplex PCR, TCR beta CDR3 spanning 54 Vbeta and 13 Jbeta underwent amplification. One entry per CDR3 protein, called by TCRdb with MiXCR from the immunoSEQ multiplex PCR reads. The sample includes approximately 270,000 distinct CDR3 sequences, 80% to 95% of them seen just once.

Sequencing was performed on CD4+ T cells from PBMCs. This clonotype was obtained from a human donor with multiple sclerosis. The V call is TRBV29-1, the J call TRBJ2-2; a possible D gene is TRBD1 (5 bases). In DNA, the CDR3 is TGCAGCGTTGAAGGCAGGGTGTTCGGGGAGCTGTTTTTT. It encodes CSVEGRVFGELFF.